A single T cell receptor (beta chain) is shown here with its context. The antigen remains unidentified. This record belongs to a study of T cells in Graves' hyperthyroidism and ophthalmopathy. Study results and caveats: A 13 V-J signature model discriminated ophthalmopathy versus stable hyperthyroidism.

Amplification yielded TCR beta CDR3 regions, with RNA transcripts as the source. HTBI primers were employed in a first-round RT-PCR of the TCR CDR3. TCRdb re-analysed the multiplex PCR reads in MiXCR, keeping a single row per CDR3 protein. Among 660,000 or so distinct CDR3 sequences listed, about 45% were seen once. Germline V CDR1 and CDR2: SNHLY, FYNNEI. The CDR3 has 15 residues. V lost 6 bases to trimming and J lost 9 bases; unmatched junction nucleotides: 9. The specimen sequenced was peripheral blood or thyroid tissue (not recorded which). The TCR was taken from an adult man with Graves' disease, either hyperthyroidism or ophthalmopathy (not recorded which). V and J are TRBV2 and TRBJ2-5, with 14 bases matching TRBD2. The CDR3 DNA reads as TGTGCCAGCAGGGGGACTAGCGGGAGTTCCGAGGCCCAGTACTTC. Encoded protein: CASRGTSGSSEAQYF.